The 12 T cell receptor beta chains given below trace back to one sample, sequenced in a study of technical replicates of blood from several donors. Libraries were prepared by immunoSEQ multiplex PCR; TCRdb keeps only in-frame clonotypes and omits some of them. Of about 80,000 clones in the sample, 95% to 98% were seen once. Material: T cells isolated from PBMCs. These receptors came from a human donor in good health.

V gene TRBV5-1 combines with J gene TRBJ1-1, with TRBD1 identical over 8 bases. In germline, CDR1 is SGHRS, CDR2 YFSETQ. The CDR3 runs to 15 residues. V lost 3 bases and J lost 0; bases outside the gene matches: 4. The CDR3 DNA follows: TGCGCCAGCAGCTCGGACAGGGCACTGAACACTGAAGCTTTCTTT. This encodes CASSSDRALNTEAFF.

The rearrangement uses TRBV5-6 and TRBJ1-2; D remains unclear. Trimming removed 0 bases from V and 5 bases from J, with 14 bases in between. Germline V gene sequence: CDR1 SGHDT, CDR2 YYEEEE. The CDR3 runs 15 residues. CDR3 region: CASSLVRLGRYGYTF. The CDR3 region has the DNA TGTGCCAGCAGCTTGGTTAGGTTGGGGAGGTATGGCTACACCTTC. Complete variable domain (other parts from reference TRBV5-6 and TRBJ1-2): DAGVTQSPTHLIKTRGQQVTLRCSPKSGHDTVSWYQQALGQGPQFIFQYYEEEERQRGNFPDRFSGHQFPNYSSELNVNALLLGDSALYLCASSLVRLGRYGYTFGSGTRLTVV.

This clone was seen just once. This chain uses TRBV5-4 with TRBJ2-1, with 11 bases matching TRBD2. The V gene end was trimmed by 2 bases and the J gene end by 7 bases; junction bases not matched to a gene: 5. Germline-derived CDR1 and CDR2 are SGHNT and YYREEE (reference sequence). CDR3 length equals 15 residues. The CDR3, as DNA: TGTGCCAGCAGCTTAGAACTAGCGGGAGTAAATGAGCAGTTCTTC. Protein: CASSLELAGVNEQFF.

The chain carries TRBV12-5 and TRBJ1-4, with D possibly being TRBD1 (6 bases). The length of the CDR3 is 14 residues. The V gene's germline CDR1 is LGHNT and CDR2 FRNRAP. Trimming removed 1 base at V and 4 bases at J, with 7 bases between. The CDR3 region is CASGLGTDNEKLFF. CDR3 in DNA: TGTGCTAGTGGTTTGGGGACAGATAATGAAAAACTGTTTTTT. Full variable domain (remainder filled in from reference TRBV12-5 and TRBJ1-4): DARVTQTPRHKVTEMGQEVTMRCQPILGHNTVFWYRQTMMQGLELLAYFRNRAPLDDSGMPKDRFSAEMPDATLATLKIQPSEPRDSAVYFCASGLGTDNEKLFFGSGTQLSVL.

The chain employs TRBV2 and TRBJ2-7; 9 bases are shared with TRBD1. Germline values: CDR1 SNHLY, CDR2 FYNNEI. The CDR3 has 15 residues. Trimming at V came to 3 bases and at J to 2 bases, leaving 5 bases not matched to a gene. CDR3 loop: CASSDGTGLAYEQYF. The CDR3 nucleotides read TGTGCCAGCAGTGACGGGACAGGGCTAGCCTACGAGCAGTACTTC.

The chain joins TRBV7-9 to TRBJ1-2; TRBD1 aligns across 10 bases. Trimming removed 5 bases from V and 6 bases from J; junction bases left unmatched: 9. The CDR3 covers 15 residues. CDR1 and CDR2 (germline): SEHNR, FQNEAQ (reference sequence). The DNA for the CDR3 is TGTGCCAGCAGCCTAAGACAGGGGGCGCCCGATGGCTACACCTTC. Its protein is CASSLRQGAPDGYTF. Full variable domain (rest looked up from reference TRBV7-9 and TRBJ1-2): DTGVSQNPRHKITKRGQNVTFRCDPISEHNRLYWYRQTLGQGPEFLTYFQNEAQLEKSRLLSDRFSAERPKGSFSTLEIQRTEQGDSAMYLCASSLRQGAPDGYTFGSGTRLTVV.

The chain couples TRBV7-9 to TRBJ2-2, with 9 bases matching TRBD2. Germline V CDR1 and CDR2: SEHNR, FQNEAQ (reference sequence). Trimming removed 2 bases from V and 4 bases from J; junction bases left unmatched: 11. The CDR3 runs to 18 residues. CDR3 in amino acids: CASSLRVAGAPGTGELFF. As DNA, the CDR3 is TGTGCCAGCAGCTTAAGGGTAGCGGGAGCCCCGGGCACCGGGGAGCTGTTTTTT.

The J gene is TRBJ2-3, the V gene TRBV2; the D gene is possibly TRBD1 (6 bases). Trimming cost V 8 bases and J 10 bases, with 28 bases left between them. CDR1 SNHLY and CDR2 FYNNEI come from the germline V gene. This CDR3 contains 16 residues. The CDR3 DNA follows: TGTGCCAGCGGGATAAGTAGAGTGGAACAAGAGGGGGCGCAGTATTTT. It codes for CASGISRVEQEGAQYF.

The rearrangement links TRBV9 to TRBJ1-3; a weak D match, TRBD1 (6 bases). Deletions cut 3 bases from V and 3 bases from J, with 13 bases between. The germline V gene has CDR1 SGDLS and CDR2 YYNGEE. The CDR3 runs to 15 residues. The CDR3 region has the DNA TGTGCCAGCAGCGGTTCCGGGACAATTGGAAACACCATATATTTT. It encodes CASSGSGTIGNTIYF. The full variable domain, completed using reference TRBV9 and TRBJ1-3, is DSGVTQTPKHLITATGQRVTLRCSPRSGDLSVYWYQQSLDQGLQFLIQYYNGEERAKGNILERFSAQQFPDLHSELNLSSLELGDSALYFCASSGSGTIGNTIYFGEGSWLTVV.

This sequence joins TRBV7-9 and TRBJ1-2; D is unclear. V lost 2 bases and J lost 0, with 10 bases in between. The CDR3 totals 15 residues. In germline, CDR1 is SEHNR, CDR2 FQNEAQ (reference sequence). CDR3: CASSLSPEANYGYTF. The CDR3 nucleotides are TGTGCCAGCAGCTTATCGCCGGAGGCTAACTATGGCTACACCTTC.

DNA for the CDR3: TGTGCCAGCAGAGAGTTACAGGGGGCTGACACTGAAGCTTTCTTT. This gives the protein CASRELQGADTEAFF. This sequence joins TRBV7-3 and TRBJ1-1; TRBD1 aligns across 9 bases. Losses at the gene ends were 6 bases for V and 3 bases for J; bases not matched to a gene: 8. Germline CDR1 reads SGHTA; CDR2 reads FQGTGA. The CDR3 has 15 amino acids.

The V gene is TRBV7-6, the J gene TRBJ2-1; 8 bases match TRBD1. The V gene end was trimmed by 6 bases and the J gene end by 9 bases; junction bases not matched to a gene: 7. Looked up from germline, CDR1 is SGHVS and CDR2 is FNYEAQ. The CDR3 is made up of 13 amino acids. The CDR3 is CASSYAGGVEQFF. As DNA, the CDR3 is TGTGCCAGCAGTTACGCAGGGGGCGTTGAGCAGTTCTTC.